The rows below give T cell receptor beta chains drawn from one sample of a study of PD-1 blockade in classical Hodgkin lymphoma. Sequenced by immunoSEQ multiplex PCR; TCRdb stores in-frame clones only, minus some. The sample contains about 93,000 clones, over 75% of which appear only once. The sequencing used peripheral blood mononuclear cells (PBMCs), collected before the fourth cycle of nivolumab. The receptors derive from a human donor with classical Hodgkin lymphoma. Each CDR3 is given with its conserved first and last residue. For some rows the clone size is stated as once, few or many, or as a class when expanded; others skip it.

cdr3_aa | clone_size | v_call
CASSIITLHGGPQHF | . | TRBV19
CASSLTLPVTGNTEAFF | . | TRBV7-9
CASSWDRQETQYF | once | TRBV2
CASSQAGNYGYTF | . | TRBV4-1
CASSRSTNYGYTF | . | TRBV19
CASSLGGAAYNEQFF | . | TRBV5-4
CASSTPSTDTQYF | . | TRBV6-5
CASSEIRASNQPQHF | few | TRBV6-1
CASSEVGGYTF | . | TRBV6-1
CASSVSGQMNTEAFF | . | TRBV9
CASSSSSYEQYF | . | TRBV6-5
CASSARLASNEQFF | . | TRBV2
CASNFLGGLEQPGYTF | . | TRBV19
CASSLWGSGTHQETQYF | . | TRBV28
CASSAHQGVRTEAFF | . | TRBV9
CASSLGGADGYTF | . | TRBV5-4
CASSGERRQPQHF | . | TRBV6-1
CASSVLSGYNEQFF | few | TRBV7-9